These 21 T cell receptor beta chains were sequenced from one sample in a study of radiotherapy plus CTLA-4 blockade in lung cancer. The data were produced by immunoSEQ multiplex PCR, yet TCRdb's version contains in-frame clones alone and is incomplete. The repertoire holds roughly 98,000 clones, with 82% as singletons. The sequencing used peripheral blood, collected from a patient treated with radiotherapy plus ipilimumab. The source is a human donor with non-small cell lung cancer who had a partial response to radiotherapy plus ipilimumab.

The chain employs TRBV2 and TRBJ2-1, with 9 bases that match TRBD2. The V segment lost 2 bases and the J segment 7 bases; nucleotides outside the gene matches: 6. This CDR3 has 15 residues. CDR1 is SNHLY, CDR2 FYNNEI, per germline. This CDR3 reads CASSERGLATNEQFF. The CDR3 DNA sequence: TGTGCCAGCAGTGAACGGGGACTAGCAACGAATGAGCAGTTCTTC.

The chain joins TRBV7-7 to TRBJ2-3; no clear D gene. V was trimmed by 4 bases and J by 2 bases, leaving 10 bases between them. The CDR3 is made up of 14 amino acids. Germline assignment: CDR1 SSHAT and CDR2 FNYEAQ (reference sequence). The CDR3, as DNA: TGTGCCAGCAGCTCGGTCCCATTCACAGATACGCAGTATTTT. Protein product: CASSSVPFTDTQYF.

The chain joins TRBV6-5 to TRBJ2-1; 7 bases line up with TRBD2. The CDR3 spans 15 residues. J gave up 0 bases and V 5 bases, and 4 bases lay outside the gene matches. Germline V gene data show CDR1 as MNHEY and CDR2 as SVGAGI. CDR3 nucleotide sequence: TGTGCCAGCAGTAGGGGCGGGAGCTCCTACAATGAGCAGTTCTTC. This encodes CASSRGGSSYNEQFF.

This sequence joins TRBV6-5 and TRBJ2-2; tentative D call: TRBD2 (5 bases). The CDR3 is 15 amino acids. The germline CDR1 and CDR2 sequences are MNHEY and SVGAGI. Trimming stripped 7 bases from V and 4 bases from J, with 16 bases between. CDR3 amino acids: CASTDTGSATGELFF. The CDR3 nucleotides read TGTGCCAGCACCGATACGGGGAGCGCCACCGGGGAGCTGTTTTTT.

The rearrangement uses TRBV9 and TRBJ2-5; 9 bases fit TRBD2. V shed 1 base, J shed 4 bases, and the junction held 2 bases outside the gene matches. Germline V CDR1 and CDR2: SGDLS, YYNGEE. CDR3 length: 14 amino acids. The DNA for the CDR3 is TGTGCCAGCAGCGTAAATAGCGGGAGAGAGACCCAGTACTTC. Its protein is CASSVNSGRETQYF.

As to this clone: Relative to the germline gene, one junction end is altered; a read error may explain this. The chain uses TRBV5-4 and TRBJ2-7; 10 bases are shared with TRBD2. Germline CDR1 is SGHNT and CDR2 is YYREEE (reference sequence). The CDR3 contains 15 residues. This CDR3 reads CASRDPSGSSHEQYF. The CDR3 coding sequence is TGTGCCAGCAGGGACCCTAGCGGGAGCTCCCACGAGCAGTACTTC.

This clone was seen just once. This CDR3 is CASTHGGMGEKLFF. The CDR3 nucleotides read TGTGCCAGCACCCACGGCGGGATGGGGGAAAAACTGTTTTTT. J is TRBJ1-4 and V is TRBV16, with unresolved D. The CDR3 spans 14 residues. Germline V gene data show CDR1 as KGHSY and CDR2 as FQNENV. Trimming pared 7 bases from V and 8 bases from J, leaving 17 bases between.

This chain uses TRBV27 with TRBJ2-7; 10 bases agree with TRBD1. This CDR3 has 15 amino acids. CDR1 and CDR2 from the germline V gene are MNHEY and SMNVEV (reference sequence). The V segment lost 3 bases and the J segment 5 bases; nucleotides outside the gene matches: 7. The CDR3 DNA follows: TGTGCCAGCAGTTTGCCGGGACAGGGGTCTCACGAGCAGTACTTC. Translation: CASSLPGQGSHEQYF.

The chain has TRBV5-5 and TRBJ1-1; D is possibly TRBD1 (5 bases). The germline gives CDR1 SGHKS, CDR2 YYEKEE (reference sequence). This CDR3 has 14 residues. The V end was cut by 3 bases, the J end by 0 bases, with 9 bases between. This CDR3 is CASSWTLMNTEAFF. The CDR3 bases are TGTGCCAGCAGCTGGACATTGATGAACACTGAAGCTTTCTTT.

This clone was recorded once. The chain couples TRBV5-1 to TRBJ2-7; D might be TRBD2 (6 bases). CDR1 is SGHRS, CDR2 YFSETQ, per germline. Trimming stripped 0 bases from V and 4 bases from J, with 14 bases between. The CDR3 spans 15 residues. The chain's CDR3 is CASSLEFGSRYEQYF. The CDR3 coding sequence is TGCGCCAGCAGCTTGGAATTCGGGAGCCGATACGAGCAGTACTTC.

The chain links TRBV7-9 to TRBJ2-2; 7 positions agree with TRBD1. The CDR3 is 15 amino acids. CDR1 is SEHNR, CDR2 FQNEAQ, per germline (reference sequence). Germline trimming cut 5 bases from V and 2 bases from J; bases unmatched to any gene: 5. The chain's CDR3 is CASSLDRFNTGELFF. CDR3 DNA: TGTGCCAGCAGCCTGGACAGGTTTAACACCGGGGAGCTGTTTTTT.

The CDR3 spells CASSDGTGGAYETQYF. In DNA, the CDR3 is TGCGCCAGCAGTGATGGGACAGGGGGCGCGTATGAGACCCAGTACTTC. The chain has TRBV10-1 and TRBJ2-5, with 12 bases lining up with TRBD1. The germline V gene has CDR1 WNHNN and CDR2 SYGVQD (reference sequence). V lost 3 bases and J lost 5; bases outside the gene matches: 7. This CDR3 has 16 residues.

This clone was picked up a small number of times. Other DNA sequences in the same sample also yield this CDR3. This chain uses TRBV27 with TRBJ2-2; 10 positions agree with TRBD1. The junction had 14 bases not matched to a gene; V was cut back by 5 bases and J by 2 bases. This CDR3 spans 19 amino acids. Germline V gives CDR1 MNHEY, CDR2 SMNVEV (reference sequence). The CDR3 DNA reads TGTGCCAGCAGTCACACCCCTCCGACAGGGGGCAAAAACACCGGGGAGCTGTTTTTT. This gives the protein CASSHTPPTGGKNTGELFF.

The rearrangement uses TRBV15 and TRBJ2-3, with D possibly matching TRBD2 (5 bases). This CDR3 region has 13 residues. Trimming cost V 3 bases and J 5 bases, with 9 bases left between them. Per the germline V gene, CDR1 is LNHNV and CDR2 is YYDKDF (reference sequence). The CDR3 here is CATSRPRGDTQYF. The DNA of the CDR3 is TGTGCCACCAGCAGGCCTCGGGGAGATACGCAGTATTTT.

CDR3 sequence reads: CASSQGIELSSGANVLTF. The CDR3 nucleotides are TGCGCCAGCAGCCAAGGAATTGAGTTGAGCTCTGGGGCCAACGTCCTGACTTTC. V gene TRBV4-1 combines with J gene TRBJ2-6; no firm D call. Germline V gene lookup returns CDR1 MGHRA and CDR2 YSYEKL. V was cut by 1 base and J by 0 bases, with 13 bases left in between. CDR3 length: 18 residues.

For this clone: The junction departs from germline at one end; a sequencing error may be responsible. V is TRBV7-8 and J is TRBJ2-1; a possible D gene is TRBD2 (7 bases). Germline V gene sequence: CDR1 SGHVS, CDR2 FQNEAQ. This CDR3 has 12 amino acids. In nucleotides, the CDR3 is TGTGCCAGCAGCCCTAGGGGGGGCGCAGAGGTCTTC. Its translation: CASSPRGGAEVF. Supplemented by reference TRBV7-8 and TRBJ2-1, the full variable domain reads GAGVSQSPRYKVAKRGQDVALRCDPISGHVSLFWYQQALGQGPEFLTYFQNEAQLDKSGLPSDRFFAERPEGSVSTLKIQRTQQEDSAVYLCASSPRGGAEVFGPGTRLTVL.

The genes are TRBV7-3 and TRBJ2-5, with 12 nucleotides matching TRBD2. V gave up 5 bases and J gave up 4 bases; unmatched junction bases: 8. The CDR3 contains 16 residues. CDR1 and CDR2 (germline): SGHTA, FQGTGA. CDR3 DNA: TGTGCCAGCAGCCGAACCGGGACTAGCGGGTTAGAGACCCAGTACTTC. This gives the protein CASSRTGTSGLETQYF.

V gene TRBV5-1 combines with J gene TRBJ2-2; 14 nucleotides agree with TRBD2. The CDR3 covers 16 residues. The germline V gene has CDR1 SGHRS and CDR2 YFSETQ. Germline trimming cut 4 bases from V and 5 bases from J; bases unmatched to any gene: 4. The CDR3 region is CASSGGTSGRTGELFF. In DNA, the CDR3 is TGCGCCAGCAGCGGGGGGACTAGCGGGAGAACCGGGGAGCTGTTTTTT.

This clone has more than one count but fewer than ten. The V gene is TRBV9, the J gene TRBJ2-3, with 12 bases lining up with TRBD1. This CDR3 spans 16 amino acids. The J segment lost 7 bases and the V segment lost 0 bases, leaving 6 bases of the junction unmatched. In germline, CDR1 is SGDLS, CDR2 YYNGEE. Written as DNA, the CDR3 is TGTGCCAGCAGCGTAGGTCTGGGACAGGGGGCGAATACGCAGTATTTT. Protein: CASSVGLGQGANTQYF.

V and J are TRBV25-1 and TRBJ1-4; no firm D call. The CDR3 covers 11 residues. Trimming cost V 7 bases and J 5 bases, with 5 bases left between them. Germline CDR1 is MGHDK and CDR2 is SYGVNS. The chain's CDR3 is CASKLNEKLFF. The CDR3 DNA reads TGTGCCAGCAAGCTGAATGAAAAACTGTTTTTT.

The rearrangement links TRBV11-3 to TRBJ1-2, with 7 bases that match TRBD1. This CDR3 comprises 13 residues. CDR1 and CDR2 from the germline V gene are SGHNT and YENEEA. Trimming removed 3 bases from V and 8 bases from J; junction bases left unmatched: 6. The CDR3 DNA reads TGTGCCAGCAGCTTGGACAGGAGCAGGGGCTACACCTTC. It is translated as CASSLDRSRGYTF.